The 28 T cell receptor beta chains below come from one sample, sequenced in a study of graft-versus-host responses after intestinal transplantation. Their antigens are not known. The assay was immunoSEQ multiplex PCR, and TCRdb's table has in-frame clones only and misses some. The sample shows roughly 120,000 clones, approximately 95% of them seen only once. This specimen was unstimulated CD8+ T cells sorted from spleen or lymph node cells, taken before intestinal transplant. All receptors derive from a human donor who received an intestinal transplant.

The chain carries TRBV7-9 and TRBJ1-2; D is unclear. Germline lookup yields CDR1 SEHNR and CDR2 FQNEAQ (reference sequence). V was shortened by 3 bases and J by 8 bases, with 7 bases between the two germline ends. The CDR3 is made up of 11 amino acids. CDR3 protein: CASSFSQGYTF. DNA of the CDR3: TGTGCCAGCAGCTTTTCGCAGGGCTACACCTTC.

The genes are TRBV4-1 and TRBJ1-5; possible D gene TRBD1, 5 bases. The CDR3 loop spans 15 amino acids. Germline values: CDR1 MGHRA, CDR2 YSYEKL. The ends were cut back, 1 base at V and 5 bases at J, with 12 bases in the middle. In nucleotides, the CDR3 is TGCGCCAGCAGCCAAGTTGGGGGGGGAGATCAGCCCCAGCATTTT. Translated, it gives CASSQVGGGDQPQHF.

The chain is built from TRBV4-1 and TRBJ2-1, with D uncertain. Germline V CDR1 and CDR2: MGHRA, YSYEKL. This CDR3 has 14 residues. V was cut by 4 bases and J by 6 bases, with 13 bases left in between. CDR3 in amino acids: CASSPIDRSNEQFF. The CDR3 DNA follows: TGCGCCAGCAGCCCGATTGATAGGAGCAATGAGCAGTTCTTC.

The chain carries TRBV4-1 and TRBJ2-1, with D unclear. The CDR3 is 16 amino acids. The V gene lost 1 base and the J gene lost 0 bases, with 10 bases spanning the gap. Germline V gives CDR1 MGHRA, CDR2 YSYEKL. The CDR3 sequence: CASSQALPPSYNEQFF. The CDR3 region has the DNA TGCGCCAGCAGCCAAGCGTTACCTCCCTCCTACAATGAGCAGTTCTTC.

The chain recombines TRBV28 with TRBJ1-1; D is ambiguous. Trimming took 5 bases from V and 4 from J, leaving 14 bases between them. The CDR3 consists of 14 residues. Germline V gene sequence: CDR1 MDHEN, CDR2 SYDVKM. The CDR3: CASSPELGGTEAFF. The CDR3 region has the DNA TGTGCCAGCAGTCCTGAGTTGGGTGGCACTGAAGCTTTCTTT.

This chain links TRBV2 with TRBJ2-7; D is uncertain. V lost 2 bases and J 2 bases, leaving 7 bases between the germline ends. The CDR3 spans 13 residues. Germline V gene lookup returns CDR1 SNHLY and CDR2 FYNNEI. DNA for the CDR3: TGTGCCAGCAGTGAATTGGGGACCTACGAGCAGTACTTC. Translating gives CASSELGTYEQYF.

J is TRBJ2-5 and V is TRBV27, with D possibly matching TRBD2 (7 bases). Germline V gene lookup returns CDR1 MNHEY and CDR2 SMNVEV (reference sequence). The CDR3 has 17 residues. Trimming took 5 bases from V and 5 from J, leaving 24 bases between them. CDR3 sequence: CASSPSSGQPAGETQYF. The CDR3 nucleotides read TGTGCCAGCAGTCCCTCCTCCGGACAGCCAGCGGGGGAGACCCAGTACTTC.

The chain links TRBV10-3 to TRBJ2-1, with TRBD2 matching 12 bases. There are 16 residues in the CDR3. Trimming at V came to 6 bases and at J to 1 base, leaving 4 bases not matched to a gene. The V gene's germline CDR1 is ENHRY and CDR2 SYGVKD. The CDR3 protein is CAISPTSGRSYNEQFF. The CDR3 bases are TGTGCCATCAGCCCGACTAGCGGGAGATCCTACAATGAGCAGTTCTTC.

The chain combines TRBV11-2 with TRBJ2-1; D not resolved. The length of the CDR3 is 12 residues. The ends were cut back, 1 base at V and 9 bases at J, with 7 bases in the middle. Germline CDR1 and CDR2: SGHAT and FQNNGV. The CDR3 reads CASSLGVREQFF. CDR3 coding DNA: TGTGCCAGCAGCTTAGGAGTACGTGAGCAGTTCTTC.

The CDR3 reads CASSLVRAGTAGANVLTF. CDR3 nucleotides: TGTGCCAGCAGCTTAGTTCGGGCGGGGACAGCTGGGGCCAACGTCCTGACTTTC. The chain carries TRBV7-2 and TRBJ2-6, with a possible D match to TRBD1 (7 bases). The CDR3 has 18 residues. Germline-derived CDR1 and CDR2 are SGHTA and FQGNSA. The V end was cut by 1 base, the J end by 2 bases, with 15 bases between.

The chain employs TRBV28 and TRBJ2-7, with D tentatively TRBD1 or TRBD2 (5 bases each). Germline V CDR1 and CDR2: MDHEN, SYDVKM. Trimming stripped 7 bases from V and 2 bases from J, with 15 bases between. There are 14 residues in the CDR3. CDR3 coding DNA: TGTGCCAGCAAGAGGGGAAGCCTTCCCTACGAGCAGTACTTC. This gives the protein CASKRGSLPYEQYF.

This sequence joins TRBV18 and TRBJ1-4; maybe TRBD1 (5 bases). V gave up 2 bases and J gave up 8 bases, with 12 bases separating them. CDR1 is KGHSH and CDR2 is LQKENI in the germline V gene. This CDR3 comprises 14 residues. CDR3 DNA: TGTGCCAGCTCACCAGCAGGGACGTGGGAAAAACTGTTTTTT. Translating it yields CASSPAGTWEKLFF.

This chain links TRBV9 with TRBJ2-4; 11 nucleotides match TRBD2. This CDR3 is built from 17 residues. The junction had 13 bases not matched to a gene; V was cut back by 3 bases and J by 8 bases. CDR1 is SGDLS and CDR2 is YYNGEE in the germline V gene. This chain's CDR3 is CASSEGTSGGARDIQYF. CDR3 coding DNA: TGTGCCAGCAGCGAGGGCACTAGCGGGGGCGCGAGAGACATTCAGTACTTC.

The rearrangement uses TRBV4-3 and TRBJ2-7, with TRBD2 matching over 7 bases. Per the germline V gene, CDR1 is LGHNA and CDR2 is YSLEER. The ends lost 0 bases at V and 11 bases at J; junction bases unmatched: 13. CDR3 length equals 15 residues. CDR3 nucleotides: TGCGCCAGCAGCCAAGATCGGGGTAGCGGGTCGGCCAAGTACTTC. It yields the protein CASSQDRGSGSAKYF.

V usage is TRBV27 and J usage is TRBJ2-3; 15 bases line up with TRBD2. The CDR3 covers 16 residues. With 5 bases clipped from V and 3 bases from J, the junction kept 3 bases outside the gene matches. The germline V gene encodes CDR1 MNHEY and CDR2 SMNVEV (reference sequence). The CDR3 DNA follows: TGTGCCAGCAGTCAAGGGACTAGCGGGAGGACAGATACGCAGTATTTT. Translation gives CASSQGTSGRTDTQYF.

The rearrangement uses TRBV18 and TRBJ1-2; tentative D call: TRBD1 (5 bases). V lost 6 bases, J lost 8 bases, and 13 bases lay in between. The CDR3 extends over 12 amino acids. Germline V gene data show CDR1 as KGHSH and CDR2 as LQKENI. The chain's CDR3 is CASSPGTWGYTF. DNA for the CDR3: TGTGCCAGCTCCCCTGGGACGTGGGGCTACACCTTC.

The CDR3 here is CASSFLNTEAFF. The DNA for the CDR3 is TGTGCCAGCAGCTTTTTGAACACTGAAGCTTTCTTT. This chain connects TRBV7-2 to TRBJ1-1; no definite D call. CDR1 and CDR2 from the germline V gene are SGHTA and FQGNSA. Trimming cost V 3 bases and J 0 bases, with 2 bases left between them. The CDR3 extends over 12 amino acids. Full variable domain (missing parts from reference TRBV7-2 and TRBJ1-1): GAGVSQSPSNKVTEKGKDVELRCDPISGHTALYWYRQSLGQGLEFLIYFQGNSAPDKSGLPSDRFSAERTGGSVSTLTIQRTQQEDSAVYLCASSFLNTEAFFGQGTRLTVV.

This sequence joins TRBV28 and TRBJ1-1; D is perhaps TRBD1 (6 bases). Germline V gene lookup returns CDR1 MDHEN and CDR2 SYDVKM. The V end was cut by 2 bases, the J end by 4 bases, with 11 bases between. There are 14 residues in the CDR3. In DNA form, the CDR3 reads TGTGCCAGCAGTTTAATCCGGGGGCGCACTGAAGCTTTCTTT. This encodes CASSLIRGRTEAFF.

This sequence joins TRBV19 and TRBJ2-1; D is uncertain. The germline gives CDR1 LNHDA, CDR2 SQIVND (reference sequence). V shed 4 bases and J shed 9 bases, with 4 bases lying between them. The CDR3 runs to 10 residues. CDR3 sequence: CASSSGEQFF. DNA for the CDR3: TGTGCCAGTAGTAGCGGTGAGCAGTTCTTC.

V gene TRBV4-3 combines with J gene TRBJ1-2; D perhaps matches TRBD1 (6 bases). Trimming cost V 1 base and J 4 bases, with 16 bases left between them. Germline-derived CDR1 and CDR2 are LGHNA and YSLEER. This CDR3 contains 16 residues. Written as DNA, the CDR3 is TGCGCCAGCAGCCAAGTCCAGGACAGACTTCTCTATGGCTACACCTTC. Translation: CASSQVQDRLLYGYTF.

V is TRBV19 and J is TRBJ1-2; no firm D call. Germline V gene sequence: CDR1 LNHDA, CDR2 SQIVND (reference sequence). Trimming pared 0 bases from V and 4 bases from J, leaving 12 bases between. The CDR3 loop spans 15 amino acids. The CDR3 loop reads CASSIDDRPLYGYTF. DNA for the CDR3: TGTGCCAGTAGTATAGATGACCGACCGCTCTATGGCTACACCTTC.

The rearrangement links TRBV6-5 to TRBJ2-5; TRBD1 matches 8 bases. V shed 4 bases and J 3 bases; nucleotides not matched to a gene: 4. The CDR3 consists of 14 residues. CDR1 MNHEY and CDR2 SVGAGI come from the germline V gene. Written as DNA, the CDR3 is TGTGCCAGCAGTTCAGGGGGCGCGGAAGAGACCCAGTACTTC. This codes for CASSSGGAEETQYF.

The chain combines TRBV6-4 with TRBJ2-1, with 12 bases lining up with TRBD2. V shed 2 bases, J shed 6 bases, and the junction held 2 bases outside the gene matches. Germline assignment: CDR1 MRHNA and CDR2 SNTAGT. This CDR3 contains 15 residues. The CDR3 protein is CASSDETSGSNEQFF. In DNA form, the CDR3 reads TGTGCCAGCAGTGACGAGACTAGCGGGAGCAATGAGCAGTTCTTC.

The rearrangement uses TRBV21-1 and TRBJ2-5; the DNA was not compared with TRBD1, the D call given in the table. TRBV21-1 is tagged as a pseudogene. The length of the CDR3 is 15 residues. The CDR3 DNA sequence: TGTGCCAGCAGCAAAGAAAGGGGTGGGCAAGAGACCCAGTACTTC. Translated: CASSKERGGQETQYF.

The J gene is TRBJ2-7, the V gene TRBV28; TRBD1 matches at 9 bases. CDR1 MDHEN and CDR2 SYDVKM come from the germline V gene. J lost 1 base, V lost 5 bases, and 12 bases had no gene match. The CDR3 extends over 17 amino acids. This chain's CDR3 is CASSPTPDRGGSYEQYF. The DNA of the CDR3 is TGTGCCAGCAGTCCCACTCCGGACAGGGGAGGGTCCTACGAGCAGTACTTC.

V usage is TRBV27 and J usage is TRBJ2-1; 10 positions match TRBD1. The CDR3 runs to 15 residues. V dropped 2 bases and J dropped 8; count of bases not matched to a gene: 6. CDR1 is MNHEY, CDR2 SMNVEV, per germline (reference sequence). The chain's CDR3 is CASSLAGTGADEQFF. The DNA for the CDR3 is TGTGCCAGCAGTTTAGCCGGGACAGGGGCGGATGAGCAGTTCTTC.

The V call is TRBV6-5, the J call TRBJ1-5; D gene ambiguous. Germline V gives CDR1 MNHEY, CDR2 SVGAGI. The CDR3 extends over 13 amino acids. V was pared by 6 bases and J by 5 bases, with 11 bases between. The CDR3 nucleotides are TGTGCCAGCAGCTCTAATATCGATCAGCCCCAGCATTTT. Its translation: CASSSNIDQPQHF.

V and J are TRBV27 and TRBJ2-7, with D perhaps TRBD1 or TRBD2 (5 bases each). Per the germline V gene, CDR1 is MNHEY and CDR2 is SMNVEV (reference sequence). This CDR3 has 15 residues. Deletions cut 5 bases from V and 0 bases from J, with 14 bases between. DNA for the CDR3: TGTGCCAGCAGTCCCTCGGGGCCAAGCTCCTACGAGCAGTACTTC. Encoded protein: CASSPSGPSSYEQYF.